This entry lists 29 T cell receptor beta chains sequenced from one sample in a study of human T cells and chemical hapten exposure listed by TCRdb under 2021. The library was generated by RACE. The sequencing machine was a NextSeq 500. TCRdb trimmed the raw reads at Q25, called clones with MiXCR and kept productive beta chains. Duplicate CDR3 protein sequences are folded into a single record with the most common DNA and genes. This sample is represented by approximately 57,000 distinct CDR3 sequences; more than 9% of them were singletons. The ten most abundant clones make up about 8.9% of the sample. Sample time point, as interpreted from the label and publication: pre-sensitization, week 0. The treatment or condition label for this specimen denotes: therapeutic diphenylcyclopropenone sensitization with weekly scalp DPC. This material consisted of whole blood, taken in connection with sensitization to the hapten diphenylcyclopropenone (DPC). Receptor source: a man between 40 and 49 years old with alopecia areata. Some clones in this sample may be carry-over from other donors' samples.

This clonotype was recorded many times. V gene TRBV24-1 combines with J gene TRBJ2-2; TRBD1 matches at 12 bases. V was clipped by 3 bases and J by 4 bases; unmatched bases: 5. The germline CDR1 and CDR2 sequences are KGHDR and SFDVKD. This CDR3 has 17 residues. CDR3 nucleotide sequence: TGTGCCACCAGTGATGCGGGACAGGGGGCGGGCACCGGGGAGCTGTTTTTT. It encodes CATSDAGQGAGTGELFF.

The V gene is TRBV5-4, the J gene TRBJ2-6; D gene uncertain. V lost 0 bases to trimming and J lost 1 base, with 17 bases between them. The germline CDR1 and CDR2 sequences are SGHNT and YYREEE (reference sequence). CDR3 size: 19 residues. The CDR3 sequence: CASSLDRTRPNSGANVLTF. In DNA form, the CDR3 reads TGTGCCAGCAGCTTGGACAGAACGAGGCCGAATTCTGGGGCCAACGTCCTGACTTTC.

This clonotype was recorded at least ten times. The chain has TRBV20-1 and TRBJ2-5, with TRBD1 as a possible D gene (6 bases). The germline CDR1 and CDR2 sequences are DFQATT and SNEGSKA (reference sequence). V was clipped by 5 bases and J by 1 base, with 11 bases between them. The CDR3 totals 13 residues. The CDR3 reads CSAPRDIQETQYF. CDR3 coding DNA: TGCAGTGCTCCCAGGGACATCCAAGAGACCCAGTACTTC.

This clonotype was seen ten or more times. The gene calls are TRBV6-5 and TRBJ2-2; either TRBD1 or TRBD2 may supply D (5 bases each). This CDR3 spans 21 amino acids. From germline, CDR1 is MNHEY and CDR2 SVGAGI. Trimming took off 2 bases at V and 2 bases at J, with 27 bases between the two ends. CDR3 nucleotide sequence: TGTGCCAGCAGTTACACTAGTCTGCCGATGCACCCCAGGACAAACACCGGGGAGCTGTTTTTT. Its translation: CASSYTSLPMHPRTNTGELFF.

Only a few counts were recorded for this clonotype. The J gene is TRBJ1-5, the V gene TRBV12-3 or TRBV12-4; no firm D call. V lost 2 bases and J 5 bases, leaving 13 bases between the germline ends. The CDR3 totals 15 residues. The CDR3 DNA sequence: TGTGCCAGCAGTTTAACGCCGATGCGAGATCAGCCCCAGCATTTT. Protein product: CASSLTPMRDQPQHF.

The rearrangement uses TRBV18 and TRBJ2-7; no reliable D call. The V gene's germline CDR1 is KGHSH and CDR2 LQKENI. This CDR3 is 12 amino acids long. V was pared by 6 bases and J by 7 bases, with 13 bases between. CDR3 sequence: CASSLEVGEQYF. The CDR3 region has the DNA TGTGCCAGCTCCCTCGAAGTGGGGGAGCAGTACTTC.

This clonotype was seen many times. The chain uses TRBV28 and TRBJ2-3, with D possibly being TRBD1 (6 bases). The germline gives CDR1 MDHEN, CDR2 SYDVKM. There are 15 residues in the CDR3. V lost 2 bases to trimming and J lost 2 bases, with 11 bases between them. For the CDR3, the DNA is TGTGCCAGCAGTTTAACCCGGACAGCCACAGATACGCAGTATTTT. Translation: CASSLTRTATDTQYF.

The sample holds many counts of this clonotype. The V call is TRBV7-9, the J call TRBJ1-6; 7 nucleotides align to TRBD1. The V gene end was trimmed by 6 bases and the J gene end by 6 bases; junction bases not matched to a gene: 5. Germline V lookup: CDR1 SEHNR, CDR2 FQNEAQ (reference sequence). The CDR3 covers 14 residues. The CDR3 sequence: CASRTGTANSPLHF. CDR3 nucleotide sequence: TGTGCCAGCAGAACCGGGACAGCTAATTCACCCCTCCACTTT.

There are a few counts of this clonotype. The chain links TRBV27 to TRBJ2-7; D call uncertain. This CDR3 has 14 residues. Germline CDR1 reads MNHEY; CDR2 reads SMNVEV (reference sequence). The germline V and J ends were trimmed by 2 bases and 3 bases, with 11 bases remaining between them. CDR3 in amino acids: CASSLRVGIYEQYF. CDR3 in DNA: TGTGCCAGCAGTTTACGGGTAGGGATCTACGAGCAGTACTTC.

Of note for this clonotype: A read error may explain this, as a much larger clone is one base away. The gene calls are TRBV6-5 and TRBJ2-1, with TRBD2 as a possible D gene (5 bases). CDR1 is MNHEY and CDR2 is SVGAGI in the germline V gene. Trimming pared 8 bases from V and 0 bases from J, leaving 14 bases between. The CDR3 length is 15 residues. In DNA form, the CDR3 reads TGTGCCAGCTGTCGAACCGGGATCTCCTACAATGAGCAGTTCTTC. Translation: CASCRTGISYNEQFF.

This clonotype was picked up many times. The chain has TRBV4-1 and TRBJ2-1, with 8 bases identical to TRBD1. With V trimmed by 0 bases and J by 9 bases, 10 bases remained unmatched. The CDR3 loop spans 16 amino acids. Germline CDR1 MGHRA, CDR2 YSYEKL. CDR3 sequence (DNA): TGCGCCAGCAGCCAAGAGGCAGGGGGCATTTTAAGTGAGCAGTTCTTC. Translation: CASSQEAGGILSEQFF.

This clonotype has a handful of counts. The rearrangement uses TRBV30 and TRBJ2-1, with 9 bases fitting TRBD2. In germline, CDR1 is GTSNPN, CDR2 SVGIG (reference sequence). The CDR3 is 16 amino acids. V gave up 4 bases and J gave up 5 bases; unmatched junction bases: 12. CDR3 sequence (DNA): TGTGCCTGGACGATCCCGCTAGCGGGACAGAACAATGAGCAGTTCTTC. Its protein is CAWTIPLAGQNNEQFF.

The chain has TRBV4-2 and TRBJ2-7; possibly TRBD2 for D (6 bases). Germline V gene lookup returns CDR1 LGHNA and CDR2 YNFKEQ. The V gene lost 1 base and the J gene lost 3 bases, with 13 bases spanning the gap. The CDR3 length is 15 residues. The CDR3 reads CASSQAVGEDYEQYF. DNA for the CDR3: TGTGCCAGCAGCCAAGCAGTTGGGGAGGACTACGAGCAGTACTTC.

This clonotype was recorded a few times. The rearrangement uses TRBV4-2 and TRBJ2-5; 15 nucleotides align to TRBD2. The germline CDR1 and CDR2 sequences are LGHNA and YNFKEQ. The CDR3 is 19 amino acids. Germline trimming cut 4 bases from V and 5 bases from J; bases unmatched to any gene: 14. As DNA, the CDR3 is TGTGCCAGCAGCCCGGGCGTGGGACTAGCGGGAGGACAGGTTGAGACCCAGTACTTC. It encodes CASSPGVGLAGGQVETQYF.

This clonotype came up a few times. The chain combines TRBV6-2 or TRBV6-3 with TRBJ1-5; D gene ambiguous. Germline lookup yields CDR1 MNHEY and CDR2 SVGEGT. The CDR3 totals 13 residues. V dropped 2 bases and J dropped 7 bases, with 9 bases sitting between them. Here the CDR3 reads CASSYPPRQPQHF. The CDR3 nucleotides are TGTGCCAGCAGTTACCCCCCCAGGCAGCCCCAGCATTTT.

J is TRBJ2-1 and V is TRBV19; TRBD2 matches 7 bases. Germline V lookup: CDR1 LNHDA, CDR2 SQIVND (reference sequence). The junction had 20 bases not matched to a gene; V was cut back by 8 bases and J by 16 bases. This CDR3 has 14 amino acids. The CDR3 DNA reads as TGTGCCAGTGGAAGTGGGGCTTGGCTAGCGGATAGATTCTTC. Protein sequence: CASGSGAWLADRFF.

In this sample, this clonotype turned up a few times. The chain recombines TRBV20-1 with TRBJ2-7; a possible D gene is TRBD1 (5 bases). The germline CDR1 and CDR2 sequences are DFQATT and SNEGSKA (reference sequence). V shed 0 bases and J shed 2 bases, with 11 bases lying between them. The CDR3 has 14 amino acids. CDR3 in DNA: TGCAGTGCTAGAGATGAGGCAGGGACCTACGAGCAGTACTTC. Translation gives CSARDEAGTYEQYF.

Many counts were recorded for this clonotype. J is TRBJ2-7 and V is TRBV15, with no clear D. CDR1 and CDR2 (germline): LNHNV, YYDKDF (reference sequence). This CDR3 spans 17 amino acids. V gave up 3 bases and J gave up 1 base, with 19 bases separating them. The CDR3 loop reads CATSSNTATLLSYEQYF. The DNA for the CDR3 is TGTGCCACCAGCAGTAATACAGCTACCCTCCTGTCCTACGAGCAGTACTTC.

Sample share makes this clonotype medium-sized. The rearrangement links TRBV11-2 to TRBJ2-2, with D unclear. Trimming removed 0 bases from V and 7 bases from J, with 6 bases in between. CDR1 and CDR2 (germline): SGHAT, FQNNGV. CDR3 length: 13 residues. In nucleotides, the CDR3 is TGTGCCAGCAGCTTAGAAGGGCTCGGGGAGCTGTTTTTT. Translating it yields CASSLEGLGELFF.

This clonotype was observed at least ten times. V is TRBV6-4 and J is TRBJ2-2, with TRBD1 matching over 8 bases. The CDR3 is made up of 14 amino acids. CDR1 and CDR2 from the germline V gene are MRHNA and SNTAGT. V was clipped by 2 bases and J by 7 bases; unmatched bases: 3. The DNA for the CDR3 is TGTGCCAGCAGTGACGGACAGGGTGGCGGGGAGCTGTTTTTT. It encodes CASSDGQGGGELFF.

CDR3 DNA: TGTGCCAGCAGTCCTACAGGCACTGAGCAGTTCTTC. Its protein product is CASSPTGTEQFF. The rearrangement uses TRBV12-3 or TRBV12-4 and TRBJ2-1, with D perhaps TRBD1 (5 bases). This CDR3 is built from 12 residues. Deletions cut 5 bases from V and 9 bases from J, with 11 bases between.

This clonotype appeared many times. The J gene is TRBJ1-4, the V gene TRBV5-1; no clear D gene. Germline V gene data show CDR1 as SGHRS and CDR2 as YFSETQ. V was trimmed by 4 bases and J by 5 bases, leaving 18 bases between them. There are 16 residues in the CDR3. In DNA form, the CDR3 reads TGCGCCAGCAGCAAAAACACCCCAGCGGGGAATGAAAAACTGTTTTTT. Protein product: CASSKNTPAGNEKLFF.

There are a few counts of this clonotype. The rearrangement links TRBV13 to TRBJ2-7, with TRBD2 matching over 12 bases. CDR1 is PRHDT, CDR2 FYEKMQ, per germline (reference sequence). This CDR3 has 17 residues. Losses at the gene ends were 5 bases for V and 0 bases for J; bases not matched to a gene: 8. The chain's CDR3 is CASSGRLAGDPSYEQYF. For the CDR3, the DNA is TGTGCCAGCAGCGGGAGACTAGCGGGGGACCCCTCCTACGAGCAGTACTTC. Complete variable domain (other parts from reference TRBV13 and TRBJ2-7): AAGVIQSPRHLIKEKRETATLKCYPIPRHDTVYWYQQGPGQDPQFLISFYEKMQSDKGSIPDRFSAQQFSDYHSELNMSSLELGDSALYFCASSGRLAGDPSYEQYFGPGTRLTVT.

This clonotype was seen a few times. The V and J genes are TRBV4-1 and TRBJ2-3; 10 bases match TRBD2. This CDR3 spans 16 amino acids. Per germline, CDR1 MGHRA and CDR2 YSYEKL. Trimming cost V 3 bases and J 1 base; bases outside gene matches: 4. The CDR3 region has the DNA TGCGCCAGCAGCCAGACCGGGACTAGCGGCACAGATACGCAGTATTTT. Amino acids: CASSQTGTSGTDTQYF.

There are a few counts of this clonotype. This chain's CDR3 is CASSPAGANQPQHF. The CDR3 region has the DNA TGTGCCAGCAGCCCGGCAGGGGCCAATCAGCCCCAGCATTTT. The chain links TRBV9 to TRBJ1-5; tentatively, D is TRBD1 (6 bases). The CDR3 covers 14 residues. The V and J ends lost 4 bases and 3 bases respectively, with 11 bases between them. CDR1 is SGDLS, CDR2 YYNGEE, per germline.

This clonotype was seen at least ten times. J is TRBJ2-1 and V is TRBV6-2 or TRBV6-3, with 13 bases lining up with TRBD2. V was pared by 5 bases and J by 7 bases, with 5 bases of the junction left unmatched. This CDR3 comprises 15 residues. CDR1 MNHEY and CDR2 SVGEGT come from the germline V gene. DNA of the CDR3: TGTGCCAGCAGTACCGGGACTAGCGGGGTGAATGAGCAGTTCTTC. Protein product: CASSTGTSGVNEQFF.

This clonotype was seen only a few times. CDR3 residues: CASSLASRVHLAFF. CDR3 nucleotide sequence: TGTGCCAGCAGCTTAGCGAGCAGGGTCCATCTAGCTTTCTTT. The chain couples TRBV7-2 to TRBJ1-1, with D maybe TRBD1 (5 bases). V shed 0 bases and J shed 10 bases, with 15 bases lying between them. CDR1 is SGHTA and CDR2 is FQGNSA in the germline V gene. This CDR3 spans 14 amino acids. Full variable domain (outside the CDR3, taken from reference TRBV7-2 and TRBJ1-1): GAGVSQSPSNKVTEKGKDVELRCDPISGHTALYWYRQSLGQGLEFLIYFQGNSAPDKSGLPSDRFSAERTGGSVSTLTIQRTQQEDSAVYLCASSLASRVHLAFFGQGTRLTVV.

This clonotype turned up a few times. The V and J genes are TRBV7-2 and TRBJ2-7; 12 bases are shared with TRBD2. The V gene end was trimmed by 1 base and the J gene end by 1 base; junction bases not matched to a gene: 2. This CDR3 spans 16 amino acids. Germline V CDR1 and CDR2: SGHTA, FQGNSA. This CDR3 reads CASSLGLAGASYEQYF. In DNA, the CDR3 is TGTGCCAGCAGCTTAGGACTAGCGGGAGCTTCCTACGAGCAGTACTTC. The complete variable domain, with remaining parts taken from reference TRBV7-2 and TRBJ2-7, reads GAGVSQSPSNKVTEKGKDVELRCDPISGHTALYWYRQSLGQGLEFLIYFQGNSAPDKSGLPSDRFSAERTGGSVSTLTIQRTQQEDSAVYLCASSLGLAGASYEQYFGPGTRLTVT.

The CDR3 region has the DNA TGTGCCAGCACCCTATCACTCATTACTGGGGCCAACGTCCTGACTTTC. As protein: CASTLSLITGANVLTF. V usage is TRBV5-5 and J usage is TRBJ2-6, with unresolved D. The CDR3 spans 16 residues. The germline CDR1 and CDR2 sequences are SGHKS and YYEKEE (reference sequence). Trimming took 6 bases from V and 2 from J, leaving 15 bases between them.